The rows below give T cell receptor beta chains drawn from one sample of a study of human T cells and chemical hapten exposure. TCRdb called the RACE reads again in MiXCR, with one record for every CDR3 protein. The table lists 30,000 to 40,000 distinct CDR3 sequences, roughly 13% of them singletons. Sequenced material: whole blood, taken in connection with sensitization to the hapten diphenylcyclopropenone (DPC). The origin of the receptors is a woman aged 40 to 50 with alopecia areata. Some clones in this sample may be carry-over from other donors' samples. Both conserved end residues are part of each CDR3. The order of the fields is CDR3 length, V gene, J gene, CDR3 protein.

15	TRBV28	TRBJ2-3	CASRVLAGVSDTQYF
13	TRBV12-3/TRBV12-4	TRBJ2-7	CARSPDSTYEQYF
15	TRBV4-1	TRBJ2-7	CASSQDRQGAYEQYF
14	TRBV5-1	TRBJ2-1	CASSWATTPNEQFF
13	TRBV29-1	TRBJ1-1	CSGTDGMNTEAFF
13	TRBV6-6	TRBJ1-2	CASSYGGGRGYTF
14	TRBV7-9	TRBJ2-1	CASKAGASYNEQFF
13	TRBV12-3/TRBV12-4	TRBJ2-1	CASSLGRDNEQFF
13	TRBV4-1	TRBJ2-1	CASSQGSGNEQFF
12	TRBV10-1	TRBJ1-3	CASSDIGNTIYF
15	TRBV20-1	TRBJ1-5	CSAKGQGFSNQPQHF
14	TRBV2	TRBJ2-1	CASSGTSGTNEQFF
14	TRBV6-2/TRBV6-3	TRBJ2-7	CASSPTGADYEQYF
14	TRBV27	TRBJ2-7	CASSLSGQSYEQYF
16	TRBV7-3	TRBJ2-3	CASSPSGSGGSDTQYF
13	TRBV11-2	TRBJ2-4	CASSGLAKNIQYF
15	TRBV7-6	TRBJ2-7	CASSRQQGVADEQYF
13	TRBV29-1	TRBJ1-6	CSERQGVNSPLHF
15	TRBV11-2	TRBJ2-3	CASSPRGALTDTQYF
13	TRBV4-1	TRBJ1-1	CASTLTDYTEAFF
12	TRBV2	TRBJ1-5	CASRASNQPQHF
14	TRBV7-2	TRBJ2-1	CASSQAAAYNEQFF
15	TRBV7-3	TRBJ1-1	CASSSPPGGNTEAFF
16	TRBV5-1	TRBJ2-6	CASSTGTAAGANVLTF
15	TRBV18	TRBJ2-7	CASSPAGGVLYEQYF
13	TRBV29-1	TRBJ2-3	CSVAIRGLAGGRF
14	TRBV5-4	TRBJ2-1	CASSAGLAGVEQFF
14	TRBV6-6	TRBJ1-1	CASSYPGVHTEAFF
14	TRBV28	TRBJ2-3	CASSFRGGGDTQYF
12	TRBV28	TRBJ2-3	CASSRQSDTQYF
15	TRBV25-1	TRBJ2-7	CASSDPDRDAYEQYF
15	TRBV5-1	TRBJ2-2	CASSLDGGGTGELFF
12	TRBV10-3	TRBJ2-3	CAISEPTDTQYF
14	TRBV2	TRBJ1-4	CASSEVAINEKLFF
17	TRBV18	TRBJ1-1	CASSPTSPGAGNTEAFF
15	TRBV28	TRBJ2-4	CASSLTARGKNIQYF
13	TRBV29-1	TRBJ1-2	CSVRLGLGDRYTF
19	TRBV11-2	TRBJ1-1	CASTIPNRGVGYMNTEAFF
14	TRBV5-1	TRBJ1-5	CASRPGTSNQPQHF
13	TRBV28	TRBJ2-1	CASSRPGDGGGIF
14	TRBV5-1	TRBJ1-1	CASSSGTRYTEAFF
15	TRBV9	TRBJ1-2	CASSPGQNPNYGYTF
14	TRBV28	TRBJ2-5	CASGKTGAQETQYF
13	TRBV28	TRBJ1-1	CASSLPGLREAFF
17	TRBV29-1	TRBJ2-3	CSVGPSNFPASTDTQYF
13	TRBV18	TRBJ2-7	CASSPGANYEQYF